The clone carrying this T cell receptor beta chain was found a few times. The antigen is unknown. The data originate from a study of T cells in Graves' hyperthyroidism and ophthalmopathy. Study-level points and caveats: Most clonotypes that expanded in the thyroid above 0.001 also showed up in blood.

J gave up 2 bases and V 6 bases, and 6 bases lay outside the gene matches. This CDR3 comprises 15 residues. Germline CDR1 reads SNHLY; CDR2 reads FYNNEI. Amplified TCR beta CDR3 regions derived from RNA transcripts. The HTBI set primed first-round TCR CDR3 RT-PCR. Each CDR3 protein gets one entry after TCRdb re-called the multiplex PCR reads with MiXCR. This sample has hundreds of thousands of distinct CDR3 sequences, with over 35% found just once. The study enrolled patients aged 18 to 65 with newly diagnosed hyperthyroidism of under 2 months' duration. The sequencing sample was made of blood. The sequence was obtained from a man between 18 and 35 years old with Graves' hyperthyroidism. The chain uses TRBV2 and TRBJ2-7; 11 positions match TRBD1. Here the CDR3 reads CASSGTGGVTYEQYF. CDR3 DNA sequence: TGTGCCAGCAGCGGGACAGGGGGAGTTACCTACGAGCAGTACTTC.